This T cell receptor (beta chain) derives from a study of spatial heterogeneity in lung cancer. Study summary: Sequenced were any available follow-up PBMC samples, which had been obtained a median of approximately 2 years after resection. Raw reads showed each unique TCR and UMI combination turning up more than ten times on average.

The study's findings and limits: At resection, ubiquitous expanded tumor TCRs appeared in blood more than at follow-up.

Time point of the sample: blood at routine non-recurrence follow-up after resection. Sequencing of whole RNA from tumor, nontumor lung or frozen PBMC involved no sorting. This clonotype was picked up many times. Antigen: not known. Single TCR cDNA molecules each had their own unique molecular identifier. TCRdb re-derived calls from the 5' RACE reads in MiXCR, one entry per CDR3 protein. Among around 120,000 distinct CDR3 sequences listed, more than 9% were seen once. The CDR3 runs to 15 residues. Germline values: CDR1 LNHDA, CDR2 SQIVND (reference sequence). With 6 bases removed from V and 5 bases from J, the gap between germline ends came to 17 bases.

The chain links TRBV19 to TRBJ1-5; TRBD1 is a possible D gene (5 bases). The receptor was derived from a male donor with early-stage non-small cell lung cancer. This sample comprised PBMCs, obtained at follow-up. CDR3 DNA: TGTGCCAGTAGATTGCAGGAGACAGTAGATCAGCCCCAGCATTTT. Translated: CASRLQETVDQPQHF.